One T cell receptor (beta chain) is described in this entry. Germline lookup yields CDR1 MNHEY and CDR2 SVGEGT. The CDR3 runs 13 residues. Germline trimming cut 4 bases from V and 4 bases from J; bases unmatched to any gene: 3. The data stem from a study of blood T cell repertoires in COVID-19. In the study overall: T cells, B-cell-depleted T cells, or PBMCs supplied cDNA or gDNA.

Authors' analysis steps: Reference gene primer amplification gave nucleated cell count estimates. Measured with immunoSEQ multiplex PCR; TCRdb has only the in-frame clones, and not every one. That table is the source of V, J and clone size, and D and trimming were worked out from the DNA. This sample carries approximately 380,000 clones, more than 85% of them seen once, and the ten largest clones take roughly 0.86%. Sequenced material: PBMCs or T cells enriched from blood (not recorded which). This clonotype was obtained from a woman aged 40 to 55 who had been exposed to COVID-19. The rearrangement links TRBV6-2 or TRBV6-3 to TRBJ1-1, with 7 bases matching TRBD1. The CDR3 coding sequence is TGTGCCAGCAGTTGGGACAGATCCACTGAAGCTTTCTTT. Amino acid sequence: CASSWDRSTEAFF.